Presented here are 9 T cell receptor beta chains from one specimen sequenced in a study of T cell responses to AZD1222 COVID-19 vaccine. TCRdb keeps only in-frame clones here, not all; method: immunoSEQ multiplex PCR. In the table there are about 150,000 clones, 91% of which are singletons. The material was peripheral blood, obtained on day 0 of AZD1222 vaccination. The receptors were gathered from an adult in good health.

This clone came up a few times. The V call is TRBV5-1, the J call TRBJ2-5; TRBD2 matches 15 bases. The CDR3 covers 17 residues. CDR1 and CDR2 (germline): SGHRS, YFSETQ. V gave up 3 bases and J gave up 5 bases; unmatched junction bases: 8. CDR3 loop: CASSSWTSGRAWETQYF. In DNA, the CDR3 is TGCGCCAGCAGCTCTTGGACTAGCGGGAGGGCCTGGGAGACCCAGTACTTC. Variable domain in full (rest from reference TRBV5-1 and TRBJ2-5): KAGVTQTPRYLIKTRGQQVTLSCSPISGHRSVSWYQQTPGQGLQFLFEYFSETQRNKGNFPGRFSGRQFSNSRSEMNVSTLELGDSALYLCASSSWTSGRAWETQYFGPGTRLLVL.

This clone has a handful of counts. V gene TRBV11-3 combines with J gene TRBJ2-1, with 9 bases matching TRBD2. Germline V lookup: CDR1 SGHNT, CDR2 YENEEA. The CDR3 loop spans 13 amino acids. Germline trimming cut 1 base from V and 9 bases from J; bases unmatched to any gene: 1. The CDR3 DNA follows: TGTGCCAGCAGCTTAGGACTAGCGGCTGAGCAGTTCTTC. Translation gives CASSLGLAAEQFF.

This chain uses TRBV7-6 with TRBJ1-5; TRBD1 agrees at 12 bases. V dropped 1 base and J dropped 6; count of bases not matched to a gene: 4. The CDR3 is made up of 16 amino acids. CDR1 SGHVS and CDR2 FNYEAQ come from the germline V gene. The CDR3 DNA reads TGTGCCAGCAGCTTAGGGGACAGGGGGCGCGGTCAGCCCCAGCATTTT. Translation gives CASSLGDRGRGQPQHF.

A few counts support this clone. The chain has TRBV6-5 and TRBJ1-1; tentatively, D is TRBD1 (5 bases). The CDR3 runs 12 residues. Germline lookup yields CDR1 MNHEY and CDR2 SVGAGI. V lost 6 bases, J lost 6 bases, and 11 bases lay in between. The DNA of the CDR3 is TGTGCCAGCAGCCTTCGGGGGTCTGAAGCTTTCTTT. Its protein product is CASSLRGSEAFF.

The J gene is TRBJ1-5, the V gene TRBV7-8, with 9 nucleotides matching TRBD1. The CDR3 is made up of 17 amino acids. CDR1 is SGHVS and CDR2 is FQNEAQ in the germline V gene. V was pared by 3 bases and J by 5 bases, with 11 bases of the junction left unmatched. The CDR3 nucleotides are TGTGCCAGCAGCTTCGACCCGGGACAGGGACCGTATCAGCCCCAGCATTTT. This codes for CASSFDPGQGPYQPQHF.

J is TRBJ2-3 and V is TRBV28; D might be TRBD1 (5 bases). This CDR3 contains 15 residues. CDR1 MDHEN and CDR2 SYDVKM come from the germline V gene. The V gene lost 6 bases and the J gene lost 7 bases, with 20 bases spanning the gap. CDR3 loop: CASSDPSQGGYTQYF. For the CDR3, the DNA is TGTGCCAGCAGCGACCCTTCCCAGGGTGGATATACGCAGTATTTT.

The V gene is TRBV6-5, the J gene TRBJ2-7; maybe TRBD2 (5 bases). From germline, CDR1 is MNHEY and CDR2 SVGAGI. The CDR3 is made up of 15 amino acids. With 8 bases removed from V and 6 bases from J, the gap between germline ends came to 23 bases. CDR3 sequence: CASLPVAGGLGEQYF. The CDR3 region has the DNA TGTGCCAGCCTCCCTGTGGCGGGCGGGTTAGGCGAGCAGTACTTC.

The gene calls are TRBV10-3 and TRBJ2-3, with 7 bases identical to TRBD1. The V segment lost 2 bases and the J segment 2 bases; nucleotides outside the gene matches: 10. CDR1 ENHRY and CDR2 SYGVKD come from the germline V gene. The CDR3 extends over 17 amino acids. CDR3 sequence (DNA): TGTGCCATCAGTGAGCCCGAGACCGGGACAGTCACAGATACGCAGTATTTT. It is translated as CAISEPETGTVTDTQYF.

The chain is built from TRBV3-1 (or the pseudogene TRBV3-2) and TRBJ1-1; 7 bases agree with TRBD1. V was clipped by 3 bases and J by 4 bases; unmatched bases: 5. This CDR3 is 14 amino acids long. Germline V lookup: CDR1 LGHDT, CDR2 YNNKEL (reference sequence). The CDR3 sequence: CASSHVTGSTEAFF. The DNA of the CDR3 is TGTGCCAGCAGCCACGTGACAGGGTCCACTGAAGCTTTCTTT.